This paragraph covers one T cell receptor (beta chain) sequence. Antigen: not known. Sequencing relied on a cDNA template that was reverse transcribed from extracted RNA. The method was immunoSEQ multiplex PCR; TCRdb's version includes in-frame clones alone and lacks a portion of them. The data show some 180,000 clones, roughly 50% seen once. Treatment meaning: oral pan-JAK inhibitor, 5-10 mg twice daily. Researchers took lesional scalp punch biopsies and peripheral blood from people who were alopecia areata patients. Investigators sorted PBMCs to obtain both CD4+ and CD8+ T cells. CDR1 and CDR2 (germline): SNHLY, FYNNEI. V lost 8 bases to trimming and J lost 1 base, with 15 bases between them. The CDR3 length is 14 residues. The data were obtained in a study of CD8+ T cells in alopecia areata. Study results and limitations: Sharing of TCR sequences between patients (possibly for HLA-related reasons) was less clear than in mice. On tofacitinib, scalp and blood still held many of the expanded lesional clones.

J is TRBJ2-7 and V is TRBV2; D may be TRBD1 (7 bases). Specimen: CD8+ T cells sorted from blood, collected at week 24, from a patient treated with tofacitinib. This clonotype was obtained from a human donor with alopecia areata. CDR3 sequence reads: CASGGTASSYEQYF. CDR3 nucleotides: TGTGCCAGCGGCGGGACAGCGAGTTCCTACGAGCAGTACTTC.